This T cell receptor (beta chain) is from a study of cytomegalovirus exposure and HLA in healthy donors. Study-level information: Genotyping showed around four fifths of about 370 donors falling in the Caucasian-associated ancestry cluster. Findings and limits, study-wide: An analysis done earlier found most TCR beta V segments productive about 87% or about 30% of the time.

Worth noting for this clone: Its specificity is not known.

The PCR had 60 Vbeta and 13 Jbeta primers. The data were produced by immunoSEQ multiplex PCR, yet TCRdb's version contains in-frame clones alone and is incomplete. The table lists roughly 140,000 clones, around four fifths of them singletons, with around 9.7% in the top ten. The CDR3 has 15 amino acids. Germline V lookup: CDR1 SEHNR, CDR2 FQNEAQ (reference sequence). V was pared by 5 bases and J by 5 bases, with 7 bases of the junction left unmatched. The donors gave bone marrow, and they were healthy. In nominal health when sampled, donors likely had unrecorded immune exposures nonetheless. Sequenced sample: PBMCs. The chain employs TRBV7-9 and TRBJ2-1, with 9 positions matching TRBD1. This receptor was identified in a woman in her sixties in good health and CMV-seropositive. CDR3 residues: CASSLGQGLHNEQFF. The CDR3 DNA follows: TGTGCCAGCAGCCTGGGACAGGGCCTACACAATGAGCAGTTCTTC. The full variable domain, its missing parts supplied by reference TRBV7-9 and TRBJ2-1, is DTGVSQNPRHKITKRGQNVTFRCDPISEHNRLYWYRQTLGQGPEFLTYFQNEAQLEKSRLLSDRFSAERPKGSFSTLEIQRTEQGDSAMYLCASSLGQGLHNEQFFGPGTRLTVL.